This T cell receptor beta chain was captured in a study of T cells after yellow fever vaccination. Study in general: For low cell numbers, libraries were made with SMART-Seq v4 Ultra Low Input.

Making TCR cDNA involved 5'RACE template switching, which added UMIs and a universal primer site. Via MiXCR, TCRdb re-called the 5' RACE reads, giving one row per CDR3 protein. Of hundreds of thousands of distinct CDR3 sequences listed, roughly a sixth are singletons. V lost 3 bases, J lost 4 bases, and 5 bases stayed unmatched. From germline, CDR1 is SGHDT and CDR2 YYEEEE. This CDR3 is 15 amino acids long. Study-level findings and limits: Reappearance after the booster was observed for most primary-vaccination clones (about 96% CD4, about 85% CD8).

For this clonotype: Its antigen is as yet unknown.

The receptor's source is a man aged 18 to 30 who received the YFV17D yellow fever vaccine. Material: PBMCs, obtained less than 6 days after the first yellow fever vaccination. The V and J genes are TRBV5-6 and TRBJ2-5, with 11 bases identical to TRBD1. The CDR3 is CASSWMDRGRETQYF. The CDR3 bases are TGTGCCAGCAGCTGGATGGACAGGGGGCGAGAGACCCAGTACTTC.